This T cell receptor (beta chain) is drawn from a study of T cell changes during pregnancy in multiple sclerosis. Repertoires were generated with immunoSEQ multiplex PCR, while TCRdb's copy carries only in-frame clones and drops some. The repertoire holds under 70,000 clones, with roughly 91% as singletons. This CDR3 is built from 14 residues. Germline assignment: CDR1 SGHRS and CDR2 YFSETQ. The V end was cut by 5 bases, the J end by 4 bases, with 14 bases between. This sequence was found in a female donor in good health, enrolled as a control in a pregnancy study. This sequence joins TRBV5-1 and TRBJ2-3; no firm D call. This material consisted of peripheral blood, taken in the third trimester of pregnancy. CDR3 coding DNA: TGCGCCAGCAGGCCTACGCCCCGATCAGATACGCAGTATTTT. Translated: CASRPTPRSDTQYF.